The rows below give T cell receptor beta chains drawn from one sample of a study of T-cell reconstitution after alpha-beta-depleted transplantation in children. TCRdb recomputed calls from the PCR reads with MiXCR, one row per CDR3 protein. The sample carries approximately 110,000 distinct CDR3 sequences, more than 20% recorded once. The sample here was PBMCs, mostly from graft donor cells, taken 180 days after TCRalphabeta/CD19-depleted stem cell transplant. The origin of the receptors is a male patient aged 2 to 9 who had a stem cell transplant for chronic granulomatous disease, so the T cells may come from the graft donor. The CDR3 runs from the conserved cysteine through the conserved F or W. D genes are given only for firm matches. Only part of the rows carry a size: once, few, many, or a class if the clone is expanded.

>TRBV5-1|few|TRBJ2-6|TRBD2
TGCGCCAGCAACCCCTCGCCTAGCGGGAGGAGTGGGGCCAACGTCCTGACTTTC
CASNPSPSGRSGANVLTF
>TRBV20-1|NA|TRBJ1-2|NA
TGCAGTGCTCTCGGGGGGCAGCCAACTAACTATGGCTACACCTTC
CSALGGQPTNYGYTF
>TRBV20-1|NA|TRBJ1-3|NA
TGCAGTGCCGGAGGGGGGGCTGGAAACACCATATATTTT
CSAGGGAGNTIYF
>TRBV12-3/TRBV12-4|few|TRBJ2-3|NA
TGTGCCAGCAGTTGGGTGTGGGCGGATACGCAGTATTTT
CASSWVWADTQYF
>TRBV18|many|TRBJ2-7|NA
TGTGCCAGCTCACGGGTGGACGAGCAGTACTTC
CASSRVDEQYF
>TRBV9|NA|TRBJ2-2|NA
TGTGCCAGCAGCGAACGGTCTAGGGCCGGGGAGCTGTTTTTT
CASSERSRAGELFF
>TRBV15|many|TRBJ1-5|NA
TGTGCCACCAGCACAGGGGAGGTTTATCAGCCCCAGCATTTT
CATSTGEVYQPQHF
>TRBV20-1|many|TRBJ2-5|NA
TGCAGTGTAGCCGAGCATATGGAGACCCAGTACTTC
CSVAEHMETQYF
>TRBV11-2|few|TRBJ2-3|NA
TGTGCCAGCACTTTCCGGGTCGGGATGGGCACAGATACGCAGTATTTT
CASTFRVGMGTDTQYF
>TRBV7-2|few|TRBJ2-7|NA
TGTGCCAGCAGCTTACGCGCGGACGAGCAGTACTTC
CASSLRADEQYF
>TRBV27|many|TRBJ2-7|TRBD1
TGTGCCACCTCTCGGGGGACAGGGGCTGTGGAGCAGTACTTC
CATSRGTGAVEQYF
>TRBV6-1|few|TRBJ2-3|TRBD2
TGTGCCAGTTCGGCTAGCGGGAGCACAGATACGCAGTATTTT
CASSASGSTDTQYF
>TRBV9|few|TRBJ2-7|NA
TGTGCCAGCAGCGACGACCCTAATTTCTACGAGCAGTACTTC
CASSDDPNFYEQYF
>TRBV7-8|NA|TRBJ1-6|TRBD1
TGTGCCAGCAGCCTGGGACAGGGAATCTCACCCCTCCACTTT
CASSLGQGISPLHF
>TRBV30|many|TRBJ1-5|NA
TGTGCCTGGAGTGTATCCGGGAGTAATCAGCCCCAGCATTTT
CAWSVSGSNQPQHF
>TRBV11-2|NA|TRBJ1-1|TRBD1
TGTGCCAGCAGCTTAGATTGGTTGGGGACAGTGAACACTGAAGCTTTCTTT
CASSLDWLGTVNTEAFF
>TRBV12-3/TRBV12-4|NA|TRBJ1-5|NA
TGTGCCAGCAGCGCGGTCGGGAGCAATCAGCCCCAGCATTTT
CASSAVGSNQPQHF
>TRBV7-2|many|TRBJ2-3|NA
TGTGCCAGCAGCTTAGGGTTAGCGACAGATACGCAGTATTTT
CASSLGLATDTQYF
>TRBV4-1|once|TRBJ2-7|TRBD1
TGCGCCAGCAGCATAGGGGGCTTTAACGAGCAGTACTTC
CASSIGGFNEQYF
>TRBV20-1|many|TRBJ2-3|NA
TGCAGTGCGCGCCAAGCTAGCACAGATACGCAGTATTTT
CSARQASTDTQYF
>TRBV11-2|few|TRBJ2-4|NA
TGTGCCAGCAGCTCCACAGGGCCCATTCAGTACTTC
CASSSTGPIQYF
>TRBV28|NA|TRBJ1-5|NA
TGTGCCAGCAGTTTAAGAGTTGGCAATCAGCCCCAGCATTTT
CASSLRVGNQPQHF
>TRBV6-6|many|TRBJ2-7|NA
TGTGCCAGCAGCGATAGGCCCTACGAGCAGTACTTC
CASSDRPYEQYF
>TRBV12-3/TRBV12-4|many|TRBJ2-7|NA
TGTGCCAGCAGTTTAACGCTCTCCTACGAGCAGTACTTC
CASSLTLSYEQYF